This T cell receptor (beta chain) emerged from a study of shared clonotypes between healthy human individuals. Sequenced by immunoSEQ multiplex PCR; TCRdb stores in-frame clones only, minus some. The repertoire has approximately 1.5 million clones, 98% of them found once; the top ten carry approximately 0.38%. There are 16 residues in the CDR3. CDR1 and CDR2 from the germline V gene are SGHKS and YYEKEE (reference sequence). The V end lost 5 bases, the J end lost 0 bases, and 14 bases lay between the germline ends. This sequence originates from a man aged 25 to 45 in good health. The material sequenced was naive CD4+ T cells sorted from blood. Subset denoted: CD45RA+ positively selected. This chain uses TRBV5-5 with TRBJ2-2, with a possible D match to TRBD1 (5 bases). CDR3 sequence (DNA): TGTGCCAGCAGTCGCAGGACACAACCGAACACCGGGGAGCTGTTTTTT. Its translation is CASSRRTQPNTGELFF.